This T cell receptor beta chain came from a study of T cell repertoires in cytomegalovirus infection. Background on the study: Well-studied HLA-B-restricted CMV epitopes were used in the study alongside recently identified HLA-C-restricted ones. Both a matching HLA type and CMV infection were indicated by public TCR beta signatures. Study results and limitations: Cumulative public TCR beta family frequency identified carriers of CMV plus the relevant HLA. It was HLA-C-restricted CMV-specific TCR beta clonotypes that dominated the response ex vivo.

Germline V gene lookup returns CDR1 SGHKS and CDR2 YYEKEE (reference sequence). The CDR3 runs 14 residues. V lost 0 bases and J lost 3, with 9 bases in between. One entry per CDR3 protein results from TCRdb running MiXCR on the reads. The sample includes approximately 730,000 distinct CDR3 sequences, 29% of them seen just once. As to this clonotype: The antigen is unknown.

This sequence originates from a human donor in good health (CMV status not recorded). Some clones in this sample may be carry-over from other donors' samples. This specimen consisted of cultured CD8+ T cells from PBMCs, obtained from culture after CMV antigen stimulation. This chain connects TRBV5-5 to TRBJ1-1; D perhaps matches TRBD1 (6 bases). In DNA form, the CDR3 reads TGTGCCAGCAGCTTGGCACAGGGACACACTGAAGCTTTCTTT. Translating gives CASSLAQGHTEAFF.